Included here is one T cell receptor (beta chain) sequence, with context. Trimming took 4 bases from V and 0 from J, leaving 19 bases between them. Germline CDR1 and CDR2: SGHNT and YYREEE (reference sequence). The CDR3 is made up of 17 amino acids. The data originate from a study of blood T cell repertoires in COVID-19. Libraries were prepared by immunoSEQ multiplex PCR; TCRdb keeps only in-frame clonotypes and omits some of them. The sample includes around 100,000 clones, 70% to 90% of them seen just once. The chain is built from TRBV5-4 and TRBJ1-1; TRBD1 might be the D (5 bases). Sequenced input: peripheral blood. This receptor was obtained from a man aged 45-60 years in a cohort sampled during active COVID-19. The DNA of the CDR3 is TGTGCCAGCAGCAAGCAGGGTCGGGGGGGAGTGAACACTGAAGCTTTCTTT. This sequence encodes CASSKQGRGGVNTEAFF.